Shown below are 17 T cell receptor beta chains from a single sample sequenced in a study of blood T cell repertoires in COVID-19. The protocol was immunoSEQ multiplex PCR, while the TCRdb copy is restricted to in-frame clones and leaves out a portion. The table includes about 140,000 clones, over 65% detected once. Sample: peripheral blood. The source of these receptors is a woman aged 80 or over with active or convalescent COVID-19.

This clone was observed a handful of times. The V call is TRBV9, the J call TRBJ2-1, with TRBD2 as a possible D gene (6 bases). Trimming took off 0 bases at V and 7 bases at J, with 11 bases between the two ends. Germline loops: CDR1 SGDLS, CDR2 YYNGEE. CDR3 length: 14 amino acids. The CDR3 coding sequence is TGTGCCAGCAGCGTAGACGGGGGAGGAAATGAGCAGTTCTTC. It yields the protein CASSVDGGGNEQFF.

The rearrangement uses TRBV10-3 and TRBJ1-4; 9 bases are a match to TRBD1. This CDR3 spans 14 amino acids. In germline, CDR1 is ENHRY, CDR2 SYGVKD. Losses at the gene ends were 6 bases for V and 1 base for J; bases not matched to a gene: 0. In DNA form, the CDR3 reads TGTGCCATCAGGGGACAGGGAACTAATGAAAAACTGTTTTTT. Its protein is CAIRGQGTNEKLFF.

Only a few counts were recorded for this clone. This rearrangement joins TRBV14 to TRBJ1-2, with 8 bases aligning to TRBD1. The CDR3 contains 16 residues. The germline V gene encodes CDR1 SGHDN and CDR2 FVKESK. V lost 0 bases and J lost 4; bases outside the gene matches: 7. The CDR3 region has the DNA TGTGCCAGCAGCCAAGACGTTAGACAGGGGTCCTATGGCTACACCTTC. Protein sequence: CASSQDVRQGSYGYTF.

CDR3 residues: CATSDGGQGGYGYTF. The CDR3, as DNA: TGTGCCACCAGTGATGGGGGACAGGGGGGATATGGCTACACCTTC. The chain joins TRBV24-1 to TRBJ1-2; 11 bases are shared with TRBD1. Germline assignment: CDR1 KGHDR and CDR2 SFDVKD. The CDR3 consists of 15 residues. J lost 5 bases, V lost 3 bases, and 4 bases had no gene match.

The J gene is TRBJ2-3, the V gene TRBV19, with 11 bases identical to TRBD1. The junction had 12 bases not matched to a gene; V was cut back by 7 bases and J by 9 bases. The CDR3 loop spans 15 amino acids. The germline CDR1 and CDR2 sequences are LNHDA and SQIVND (reference sequence). The chain's CDR3 is CASTRTGGRFGTQYF. The CDR3 coding sequence is TGTGCCAGTACTCGGACAGGGGGCCGCTTCGGCACGCAGTATTTT.

The chain combines TRBV7-2 with TRBJ2-1; 9 bases align to TRBD2. The CDR3 is 15 residues long. J gave up 9 bases and V 1 base, and 7 bases lay outside the gene matches. The germline V gene has CDR1 SGHTA and CDR2 FQGNSA. The CDR3 protein is CASSLVAGGQIEQFF. CDR3 in DNA: TGTGCCAGCAGCTTAGTCGCGGGGGGGCAAATTGAGCAGTTCTTC.

In its sample, this clone was seen once. The chain couples TRBV2 to TRBJ2-5; 12 bases match TRBD2. With V trimmed by 4 bases and J by 4 bases, 4 bases remained unmatched. The length of the CDR3 is 15 residues. Germline V gene sequence: CDR1 SNHLY, CDR2 FYNNEI. The CDR3 DNA is TGTGCCAGCAGTGCTAGCGGGGGGGCTTCAGAGACCCAGTACTTC. Its translation: CASSASGGASETQYF. Full variable domain (missing parts from reference TRBV2 and TRBJ2-5): EPEVTQTPSHQVTQMGQEVILRCVPISNHLYFYWYRQILGQKVEFLVSFYNNEISEKSEIFDDQFSVERPDGSNFTLKIRSTKLEDSAMYFCASSASGGASETQYFGPGTRLLVL.

The gene calls are TRBV6-2 or TRBV6-3 and TRBJ2-7; TRBD2 matches at 8 bases. Germline assignment: CDR1 MNHEY and CDR2 SVGEGT. V lost 0 bases and J lost 6; bases outside the gene matches: 4. The CDR3 is 14 amino acids. The CDR3 sequence is CASSYSSGTTEQYF. In DNA form, the CDR3 reads TGTGCCAGCAGTTACTCTAGCGGGACCACCGAGCAGTACTTC.

In DNA, the CDR3 is TGTGCCAGCTCACTGGCCCCGAGGGCGAATCAGCCCCAGCATTTT. It codes for CASSLAPRANQPQHF. The chain employs TRBV18 and TRBJ1-5; D unclear. From germline, CDR1 is KGHSH and CDR2 LQKENI. The V end was cut by 4 bases, the J end by 4 bases, with 14 bases between. The CDR3 covers 15 residues.

This clone has only a few counts. Germline and junction disagree at one end, which may indicate a read error. The chain has TRBV4-2 and TRBJ1-5; 8 nucleotides match TRBD1. Germline V CDR1 and CDR2: LGHNA, YNFKEQ. This CDR3 is built from 15 residues. This chain's CDR3 is CASRQDRGVEQPQHF. The CDR3 DNA sequence: TGTGCCAGCAGACAAGACAGGGGCGTTGAACAGCCCCAGCATTTT.

The chain is built from TRBV28 and TRBJ2-2; 9 bases agree with TRBD1. The CDR3 spans 16 residues. Trimming cost V 7 bases and J 3 bases; bases outside gene matches: 9. The V gene's germline CDR1 is MDHEN and CDR2 SYDVKM. CDR3 DNA: TGTGCCAGCACCTTGGCACAGGGGGCGTACACCGGGGAGCTGTTTTTT. As protein: CASTLAQGAYTGELFF.

This clone was counted between two and nine times. The V call is TRBV18, the J call TRBJ1-2; TRBD1 agrees at 7 bases. The trim removed 3 bases at V and 4 bases at J, leaving 2 bases unmatched. CDR1 and CDR2 from the germline V gene are KGHSH and LQKENI. This CDR3 has 13 residues. The CDR3 is CASSPRGTYGYTF. The DNA for the CDR3 is TGTGCCAGCTCACCCAGGGGGACCTATGGCTACACCTTC. Full variable domain (rest looked up from reference TRBV18 and TRBJ1-2): NAGVMQNPRHLVRRRGQEARLRCSPMKGHSHVYWYRQLPEEGLKFMVYLQKENIIDESGMPKERFSAEFPKEGPSILRIQQVVRGDSAAYFCASSPRGTYGYTFGSGTRLTVV.

The rearrangement links TRBV7-2 to TRBJ1-2; D ambiguous. The germline V and J ends were trimmed by 6 bases and 7 bases, with 24 bases remaining between them. The CDR3 runs to 16 residues. Germline loops: CDR1 SGHTA, CDR2 FQGNSA. The CDR3 DNA follows: TGTGCCAGCAGACCAGGTAGCGGGGTTAACGCCTTTGGCTACACCTTC. Encoded protein: CASRPGSGVNAFGYTF.

This chain links TRBV19 with TRBJ1-6; D is undetermined. CDR1 and CDR2 (germline): LNHDA, SQIVND (reference sequence). CDR3 length: 13 amino acids. V was trimmed by 1 base and J by 9 bases, leaving 7 bases between them. In nucleotides, the CDR3 is TGTGCCAGTAGTATAGCCCTTCCTTCACCCCTCCACTTT. This codes for CASSIALPSPLHF.

Here the CDR3 reads CAWGRSAEAFF. The CDR3 region has the DNA TGTGCCTGGGGGAGGTCCGCTGAAGCTTTCTTT. The chain combines TRBV30 with TRBJ1-1, with no clear D. From germline, CDR1 is GTSNPN and CDR2 SVGIG (reference sequence). The CDR3 runs to 11 residues. V was trimmed by 5 bases and J by 6 bases, leaving 10 bases between them.

This chain joins TRBV19 and TRBJ2-5, with TRBD2 matching over 9 bases. V gave up 6 bases and J gave up 5 bases; unmatched junction bases: 13. Germline V lookup: CDR1 LNHDA, CDR2 SQIVND (reference sequence). The CDR3 is 16 amino acids. The DNA for the CDR3 is TGTGCCAGTAGCAGGCTGGGCGCGGGGGGGCTGGAGACCCAGTACTTC. Protein product: CASSRLGAGGLETQYF.

Only one count was recorded for this clone. V is TRBV6-5 and J is TRBJ1-4; the match to TRBD1 covers 9 bases. This CDR3 spans 15 amino acids. The V gene's germline CDR1 is MNHEY and CDR2 SVGAGI. Trimming removed 4 bases from V and 7 bases from J; junction bases left unmatched: 7. The CDR3 loop is CASSLTGGLGEKLFF. The DNA for the CDR3 is TGTGCCAGCAGTTTAACAGGGGGCTTGGGTGAAAAACTGTTTTTT.